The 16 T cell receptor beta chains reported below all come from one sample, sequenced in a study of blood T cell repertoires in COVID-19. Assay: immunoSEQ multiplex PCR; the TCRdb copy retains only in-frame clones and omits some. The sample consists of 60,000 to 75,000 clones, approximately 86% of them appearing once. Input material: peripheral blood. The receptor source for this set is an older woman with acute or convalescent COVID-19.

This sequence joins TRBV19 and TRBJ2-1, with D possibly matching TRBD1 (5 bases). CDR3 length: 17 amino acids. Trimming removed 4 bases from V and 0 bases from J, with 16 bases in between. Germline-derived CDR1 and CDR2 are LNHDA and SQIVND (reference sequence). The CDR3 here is CASSNRQFTSSYNEQFF. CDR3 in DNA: TGTGCCAGTAGTAACCGACAGTTTACGAGCTCCTACAATGAGCAGTTCTTC.

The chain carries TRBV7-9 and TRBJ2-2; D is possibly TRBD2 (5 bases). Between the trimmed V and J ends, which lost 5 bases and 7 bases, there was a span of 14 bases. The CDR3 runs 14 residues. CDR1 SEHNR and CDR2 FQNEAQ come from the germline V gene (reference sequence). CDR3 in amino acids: CASSAPRGIGELFF. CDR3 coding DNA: TGTGCCAGCAGCGCCCCGCGAGGGATCGGGGAGCTGTTTTTT.

CDR3 nucleotide sequence: TGTGCCACTGCGGACAGGGAGAATTATTCACCCCTCCACTTT. Amino acid sequence: CATADRENYSPLHF. V is TRBV6-5 and J is TRBJ1-6; 8 bases fit TRBD1. CDR1 MNHEY and CDR2 SVGAGI come from the germline V gene. The V gene end was trimmed by 10 bases and the J gene end by 8 bases; junction bases not matched to a gene: 10. This CDR3 has 14 residues.

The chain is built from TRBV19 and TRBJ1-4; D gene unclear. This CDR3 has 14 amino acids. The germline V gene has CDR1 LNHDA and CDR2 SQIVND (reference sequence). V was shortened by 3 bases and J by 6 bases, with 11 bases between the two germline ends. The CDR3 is CASSIRGMDEKLFF. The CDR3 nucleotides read TGTGCCAGTAGTATTCGGGGAATGGATGAAAAACTGTTTTTT.

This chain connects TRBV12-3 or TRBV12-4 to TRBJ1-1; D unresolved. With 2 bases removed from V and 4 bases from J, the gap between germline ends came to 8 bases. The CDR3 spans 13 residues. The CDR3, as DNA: TGTGCCAGCAGTTTACAGGTGAGCACTGAAGCTTTCTTT. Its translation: CASSLQVSTEAFF.

Written as DNA, the CDR3 is TGTGCCAGCAGCTTAGAGTCATCGGGGGGATCCGGTGAGCAGTTCTTC. It is translated as CASSLESSGGSGEQFF. The chain joins TRBV11-3 to TRBJ2-1, with TRBD2 matching 7 bases. The CDR3 runs to 16 residues. V dropped 0 bases and J dropped 9; count of bases not matched to a gene: 11. Germline assignment: CDR1 SGHNT and CDR2 YENEEA.

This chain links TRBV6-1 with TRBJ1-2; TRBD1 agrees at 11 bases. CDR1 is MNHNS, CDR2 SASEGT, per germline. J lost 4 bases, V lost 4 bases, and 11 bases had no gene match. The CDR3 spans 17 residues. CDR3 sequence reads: CASSASGTGGSGYGYTF. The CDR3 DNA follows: TGTGCCAGCAGTGCCTCCGGGACAGGGGGGAGTGGCTATGGCTACACCTTC.

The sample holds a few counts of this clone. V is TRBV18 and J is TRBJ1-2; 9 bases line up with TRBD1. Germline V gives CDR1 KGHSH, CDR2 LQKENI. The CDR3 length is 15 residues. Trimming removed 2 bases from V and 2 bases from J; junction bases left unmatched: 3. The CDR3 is CASSPAGQGNYGYTF. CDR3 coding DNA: TGTGCCAGCTCACCAGCGGGACAGGGCAACTATGGCTACACCTTC. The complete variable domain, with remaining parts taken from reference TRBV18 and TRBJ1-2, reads NAGVMQNPRHLVRRRGQEARLRCSPMKGHSHVYWYRQLPEEGLKFMVYLQKENIIDESGMPKERFSAEFPKEGPSILRIQQVVRGDSAAYFCASSPAGQGNYGYTFGSGTRLTVV.

The CDR3 region is CSVEWAGNQPQHF. CDR3 sequence (DNA): TGCAGCGTTGAATGGGCAGGGAATCAGCCCCAGCATTTT. This chain joins TRBV29-1 and TRBJ1-5, with D tentatively TRBD1 (5 bases). Trimming removed 2 bases at V and 4 bases at J, with 9 bases between. The germline CDR1 and CDR2 sequences are SQVTM and ANQGSEA. The CDR3 is 13 residues long.

The CDR3 spells CASSLDSYNEQFF. CDR3 DNA sequence: TGTGCCAGCAGTCTAGATTCCTACAATGAGCAGTTCTTC. The V and J genes are TRBV6-4 and TRBJ2-1, with D uncertain. In germline, CDR1 is MRHNA, CDR2 SNTAGT. V dropped 5 bases and J dropped 1 base, with 6 bases sitting between them. The CDR3 loop spans 13 amino acids.

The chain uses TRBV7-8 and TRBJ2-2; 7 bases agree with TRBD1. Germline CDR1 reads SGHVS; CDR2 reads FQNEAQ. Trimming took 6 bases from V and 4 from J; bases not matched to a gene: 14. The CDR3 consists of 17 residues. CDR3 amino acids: CASSYAGWTGSTGELFF. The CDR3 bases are TGTGCCAGCAGTTACGCCGGGTGGACAGGCTCCACCGGGGAGCTGTTTTTT.

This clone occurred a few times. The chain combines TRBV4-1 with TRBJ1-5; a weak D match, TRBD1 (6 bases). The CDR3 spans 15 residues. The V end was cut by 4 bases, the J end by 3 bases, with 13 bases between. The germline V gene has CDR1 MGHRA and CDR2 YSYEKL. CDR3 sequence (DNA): TGCGCCAGCAGCCCCGGACAGTCCGCCAATCAGCCCCAGCATTTT. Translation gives CASSPGQSANQPQHF.

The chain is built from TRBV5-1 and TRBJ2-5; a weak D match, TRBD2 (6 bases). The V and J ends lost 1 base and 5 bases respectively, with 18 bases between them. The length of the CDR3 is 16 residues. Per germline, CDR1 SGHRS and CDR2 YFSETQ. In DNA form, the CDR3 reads TGCGCCAGCAGCTTGACCCCCGGAGGGGCTAGCGAGACCCAGTACTTC. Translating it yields CASSLTPGGASETQYF.

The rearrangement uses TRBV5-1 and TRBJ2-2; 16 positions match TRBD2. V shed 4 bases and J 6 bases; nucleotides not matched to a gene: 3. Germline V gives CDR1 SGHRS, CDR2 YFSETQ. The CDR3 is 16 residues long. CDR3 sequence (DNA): TGCGCCAGCAGCGTCGGGACTAGCGGGGGGGCCGGGGAGCTGTTTTTT. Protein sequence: CASSVGTSGGAGELFF. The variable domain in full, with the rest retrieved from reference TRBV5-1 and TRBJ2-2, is KAGVTQTPRYLIKTRGQQVTLSCSPISGHRSVSWYQQTPGQGLQFLFEYFSETQRNKGNFPGRFSGRQFSNSRSEMNVSTLELGDSALYLCASSVGTSGGAGELFFGEGSRLTVL.

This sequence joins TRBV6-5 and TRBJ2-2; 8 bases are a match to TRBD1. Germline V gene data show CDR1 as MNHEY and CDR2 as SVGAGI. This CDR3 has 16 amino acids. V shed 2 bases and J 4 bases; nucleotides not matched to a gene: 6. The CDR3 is CASSYGAGGITGELFF. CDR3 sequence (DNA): TGTGCCAGCAGTTACGGAGCAGGGGGCATCACCGGGGAGCTGTTTTTT.

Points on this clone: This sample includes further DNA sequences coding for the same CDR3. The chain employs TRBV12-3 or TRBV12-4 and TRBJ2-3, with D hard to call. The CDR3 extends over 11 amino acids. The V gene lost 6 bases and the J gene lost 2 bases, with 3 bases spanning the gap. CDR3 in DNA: TGTGCCAGCAGCTTCACAGATACGCAGTATTTT. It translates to CASSFTDTQYF.